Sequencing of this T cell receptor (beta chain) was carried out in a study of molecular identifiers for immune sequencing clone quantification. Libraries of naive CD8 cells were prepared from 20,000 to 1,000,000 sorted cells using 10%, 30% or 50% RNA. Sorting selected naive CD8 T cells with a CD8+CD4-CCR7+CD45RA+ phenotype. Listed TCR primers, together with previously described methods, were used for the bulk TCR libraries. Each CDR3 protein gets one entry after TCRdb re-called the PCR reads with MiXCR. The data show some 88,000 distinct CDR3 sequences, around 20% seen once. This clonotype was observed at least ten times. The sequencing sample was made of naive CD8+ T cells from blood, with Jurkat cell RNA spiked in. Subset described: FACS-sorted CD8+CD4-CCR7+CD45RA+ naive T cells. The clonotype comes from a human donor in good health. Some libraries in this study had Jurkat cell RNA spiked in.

The CDR3 loop is CASSLTSRGEQYF. The CDR3 coding sequence is TGTGCCAGCAGTTTAACTTCCCGCGGCGAGCAGTACTTC. J is TRBJ2-7 and V is TRBV28, with D uncertain. CDR3 length equals 13 residues. Germline CDR1 and CDR2: MDHEN and SYDVKM. The ends were cut back, 2 bases at V and 6 bases at J, with 11 bases in the middle.